Here is one T cell receptor beta chain with its context. This clone was counted a single time. Its antigen is currently not known. Base quality data are lacking; no much larger clone is found one base away. This CDR3 is also generated by other DNA sequences in the sample. The study tested focal radiation therapy combined with CTLA-4 blockade (ipilimumab) in patients with chemo-refractory metastatic non-small-cell lung cancer. The cysteine opens and the phenylalanine closes a CDR3 of 13 amino acids. Only CDR3 DNA is held: 39 bases, read in frame from base 1. V drops 3 bases and J drops 2 bases, leaving 8 bases in between. CDR1 SGHRS and CDR2 YFSETQ were looked up in the germline V gene. Library prep was done by the immunoSEQ multiplex PCR assay. Held by TCRdb, this immuneACCESS table contains in-frame sequences only and omits some clones. Under half of the omission traces to an unresolved V gene where checked; the cause of the rest is unknown. The sample table shows about 87,000 clones, and more than 85% are seen once. Clones ranked in the top ten supply approximately 16% of the sample.

This specimen comes from a study of radiotherapy plus CTLA-4 blockade in lung cancer (dated by TCRdb to 2016 to 2018). Looking at the study overall: Among enrolled patients, 15% to 20% had an objective response and 25% to 40% reached disease control.

Broader findings and caveats from the paper: After treatment with radiotherapy and ipilimumab, TCR clones that originated in tumors expanded in peripheral blood. The strongest predictors of response were reported to be early dynamic shifts in blood T cell clones along with a rise in serum interferon-beta following radiation.

This receptor was identified in a human donor with non-small cell lung cancer that progressed on radiotherapy plus ipilimumab. Material: peripheral blood, obtained from a patient treated with radiotherapy plus ipilimumab. The rearrangement joined TRBV5-1 to TRBJ2-5, with a weak D call of TRBD2 (5 bases match). The nucleotide sequence is given as TGCGCCAGCAGCTCGACGGGGCAAGAGACCCAGTACTTC. Translated, it reads CASSSTGQETQYF.